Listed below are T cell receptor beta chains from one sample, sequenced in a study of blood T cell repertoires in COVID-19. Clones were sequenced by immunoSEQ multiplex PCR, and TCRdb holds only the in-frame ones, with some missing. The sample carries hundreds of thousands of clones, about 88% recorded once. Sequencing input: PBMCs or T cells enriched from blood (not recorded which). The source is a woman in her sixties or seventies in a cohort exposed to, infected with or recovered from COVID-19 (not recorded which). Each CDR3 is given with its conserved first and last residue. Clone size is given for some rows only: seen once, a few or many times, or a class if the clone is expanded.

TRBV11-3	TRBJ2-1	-	CASGTSAPREQFF
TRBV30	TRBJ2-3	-	CACKDSEDTQYF
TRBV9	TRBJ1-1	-	CASSVGARLGTEAFF
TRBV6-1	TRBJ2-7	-	CASSEGGSLYEQYF
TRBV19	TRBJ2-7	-	CASSTPGKGLSAYEQYF
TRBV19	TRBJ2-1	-	CASSTEDSGIIEQFF
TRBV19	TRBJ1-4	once	CASKTRDTGNEKLFF
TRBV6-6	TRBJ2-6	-	CASSQDRPRSGANVLTF
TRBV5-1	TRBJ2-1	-	CASSLTGTSGFSSYNEQFF
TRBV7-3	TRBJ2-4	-	CASSPTSGSLNIQYF
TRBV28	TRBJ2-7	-	CASSIRQALSSYEQYF
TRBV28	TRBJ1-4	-	CASSSLQRDEKLFF
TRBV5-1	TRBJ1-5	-	CASSLEGDNSNQPQHF
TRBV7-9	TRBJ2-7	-	CASSLTDYEQYF
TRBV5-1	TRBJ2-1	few	CASSLEGGLGVNEQFF
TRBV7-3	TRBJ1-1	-	CASSMKGVVRAAFF
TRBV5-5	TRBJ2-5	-	CASSLGAGLAGEGQETQYF
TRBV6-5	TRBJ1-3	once	CASSYSWQNSGNTIYF
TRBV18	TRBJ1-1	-	CASSRDRGSAEAFF
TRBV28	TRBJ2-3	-	CASRKNRGRTDTQYF
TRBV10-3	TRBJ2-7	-	CAISERMTGGQEQYF
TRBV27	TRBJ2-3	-	CASSSFTDTQYF
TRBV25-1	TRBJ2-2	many	CASSEGDRDTGELFF
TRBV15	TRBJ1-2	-	CATSSIQGNYGYTF
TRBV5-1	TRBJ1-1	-	CASSFGTGGTEAFF
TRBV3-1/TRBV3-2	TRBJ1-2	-	CASSPTGGDGYTF
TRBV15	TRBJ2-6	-	CATSSAGANVLTF
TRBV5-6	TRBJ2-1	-	CASSVRDRGEQFF
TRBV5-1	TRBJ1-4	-	CASSNRHDEKLFF
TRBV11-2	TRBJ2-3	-	CASSLPSTDTQYF
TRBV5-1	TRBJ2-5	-	CASSKAGTSGSDETQYF
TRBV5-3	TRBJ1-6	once	CAWIKGQNNSPLHF
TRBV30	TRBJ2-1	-	CAWSPRIGANEQFF
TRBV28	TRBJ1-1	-	CASSPQPEISMNTEAFF
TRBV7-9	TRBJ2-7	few	CASSDLTSGSNYEQYF
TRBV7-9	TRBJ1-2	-	CASSFPDRGDGYTF
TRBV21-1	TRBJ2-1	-	CASNLGTSGRAFKVCPYLPNEQFF
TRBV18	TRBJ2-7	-	CASSPQGRHSEQYF
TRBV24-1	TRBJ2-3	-	CATSGRDTTDTQYF
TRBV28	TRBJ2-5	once	CASSSLGLAGGETQYF
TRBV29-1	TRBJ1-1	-	CSVEDRAGGSGEAFF